What follows is one T cell receptor (beta chain) and its context. Its cognate antigen is unknown. PCR amplification relied on 60 Vbeta primers (plus 13 Jbeta primers). Study processing details: Later, tens of millions of unique TCR beta chains were counted in an analysis, and roughly 10 million of them were shared. The repertoire was sequenced with immunoSEQ multiplex PCR; TCRdb's copy has only in-frame clones and lacks some. The D gene and trimming were derived from the DNA, and the V and J assignments and clone size from that table. The table has 120,000 to 150,000 clones, around 84% seen once. The data stem from a study of cytomegalovirus exposure and HLA in healthy donors. Study-level background: Approximately 80 million unique TCRs, all from HLA-typed donors, were included in an early release of the data.

The CDR3 loop spans 15 amino acids. Trimming took 0 bases from V and 10 from J, leaving 18 bases between them. The germline CDR1 and CDR2 sequences are SGHTA and FQGNSA. General observations from the study: The authors reported that TCR beta sequences could predict HLA-A and HLA-B alleles. These predictions were accurate for most subjects in the first cohort.

The receptor was derived from a man between 35 and 55 years old in good health and CMV-seropositive. V and J are TRBV7-2 and TRBJ1-1; D perhaps matches TRBD1 (6 bases). Material for sequencing was PBMCs. The CDR3: CASSLARGRGSGAFF. In nucleotides, the CDR3 is TGTGCCAGCAGCTTAGCTCGGGGCAGGGGCTCGGGAGCTTTCTTT.